The clone carrying this TCR beta chain was seen only a few times. Its target is not known. These donors, healthy bone marrow donors, were studied. The data derive from a study of cytomegalovirus exposure and HLA in healthy donors. Findings of the study overall: Common viral pathogens (according to a later analysis) appeared linked to several of the most significant clusters.

Use of 60 Vbeta and 13 Jbeta primers characterized the PCR. TCRdb's copy holds only in-frame clones and misses some; the assay was immunoSEQ multiplex PCR. The table has tens of thousands of clones, over 60% seen once. Germline CDR1 and CDR2: LGHNA and YNFKEQ. This CDR3 has 16 amino acids. Trimming stripped 3 bases from V and 0 bases from J, with 14 bases between. The chain couples TRBV4-2 to TRBJ1-1; D gene unclear. The source material was PBMCs. The origin of this receptor is a man aged 30 to 39 in good health and CMV-seronegative. For the CDR3, the DNA is TGTGCCAGCAGCCAGCGGACTGTACCCATGAACACTGAAGCTTTCTTT. This translates into CASSQRTVPMNTEAFF.